The sequence of this T cell receptor (beta chain) was determined in a study of immune cell composition in non-small cell lung cancer. The method was immunoSEQ multiplex PCR; TCRdb's version includes in-frame clones alone and lacks a portion of them. The table lists 4,000 to 5,500 clones, 65% to 90% of them singletons. The CDR3 runs 14 residues. Germline V gene data show CDR1 as SNHLY and CDR2 as FYNNEI. V lost 0 bases, J lost 7 bases, and 10 bases lay in between. Turning to this clone: Its antigen is unknown.

Frozen unsorted single-cell suspensions supplied the genomic DNA. Study results and caveats: Smoking pack-years did not significantly correlate with tumour TCR-beta clonality. Squamous carcinomas (roughly 80%) more often had tumour-associated clones >0.5% than adenocarcinomas (approximately 35%). Top 10 clone scores and clonality were higher in squamous than adenocarcinoma.

The clonotype was recovered from a human donor with non-small cell lung cancer. The sequenced material came from lung tumor tissue. V and J are TRBV2 and TRBJ1-5; D call uncertain. The DNA of the CDR3 is TGTGCCAGCAGTGAAGCGGAGACGAGGCAGCCCCAGCATTTT. It codes for CASSEAETRQPQHF. Full variable domain (missing parts from reference TRBV2 and TRBJ1-5): EPEVTQTPSHQVTQMGQEVILRCVPISNHLYFYWYRQILGQKVEFLVSFYNNEISEKSEIFDDQFSVERPDGSNFTLKIRSTKLEDSAMYFCASSEAETRQPQHFGDGTRLSIL.